Described below is a single T cell receptor (beta chain) sequence and its context. The sample belongs to a study of blood T cell repertoires in COVID-19. The CDR3 runs to 17 residues. The V gene's germline CDR1 is MNHNS and CDR2 SASEGT. With 3 bases removed from V and 4 bases from J, the gap between germline ends came to 16 bases. As originally analysed: Researchers report that nucleated cell counts were estimated from reference gene primer amplification. Sequencing was performed with immunoSEQ multiplex PCR; in TCRdb, only in-frame clones are kept and a portion is missing. V and J calls and clone size are given by that table; D and trimming were obtained from the DNA. The sample holds around 250,000 clones, over 75% seen once.

The rearrangement links TRBV6-1 to TRBJ1-6; D unclear. The TCR was taken from a man aged 45-60 years with active or convalescent COVID-19. Material for sequencing was peripheral blood. CDR3 sequence: CASSELMVKLYNSPLHF. DNA for the CDR3: TGTGCCAGCAGTGAGTTAATGGTGAAGCTATATAATTCACCCCTCCACTTT.